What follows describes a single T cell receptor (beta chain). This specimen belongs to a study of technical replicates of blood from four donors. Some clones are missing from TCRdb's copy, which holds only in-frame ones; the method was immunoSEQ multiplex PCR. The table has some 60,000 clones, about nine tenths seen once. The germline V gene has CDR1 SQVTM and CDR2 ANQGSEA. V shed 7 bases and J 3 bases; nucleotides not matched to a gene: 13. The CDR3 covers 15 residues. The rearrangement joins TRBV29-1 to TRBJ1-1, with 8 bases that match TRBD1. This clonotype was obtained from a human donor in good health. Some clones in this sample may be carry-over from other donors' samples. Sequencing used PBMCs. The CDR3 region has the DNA TGCAGCGGCCGAATTGCAGGGGGCGGGGACACTGAAGCTTTCTTT. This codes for CSGRIAGGGDTEAFF.